Given below is one T cell receptor (beta chain) in context. Produced via immunoSEQ multiplex PCR; TCRdb's table is partial and in-frame only. Among over 85,000 clones listed, 90% to 95% were seen once. This entry is derived from a study of T cell changes during pregnancy in multiple sclerosis. CDR1 and CDR2 from the germline V gene are MDHEN and SYDVKM. Trimming cost V 11 bases and J 7 bases; bases outside gene matches: 6. This CDR3 has 12 residues. V is TRBV28 and J is TRBJ2-1, with TRBD1 identical over 9 bases. The sample here was peripheral blood, taken after pregnancy. The receptor was isolated from a female donor in good health, enrolled as a control in a pregnancy study. The DNA for the CDR3 is TGTGCCGGACAGGGGAAATTAAATGAGCAGTTCTTC. It is translated as CAGQGKLNEQFF.